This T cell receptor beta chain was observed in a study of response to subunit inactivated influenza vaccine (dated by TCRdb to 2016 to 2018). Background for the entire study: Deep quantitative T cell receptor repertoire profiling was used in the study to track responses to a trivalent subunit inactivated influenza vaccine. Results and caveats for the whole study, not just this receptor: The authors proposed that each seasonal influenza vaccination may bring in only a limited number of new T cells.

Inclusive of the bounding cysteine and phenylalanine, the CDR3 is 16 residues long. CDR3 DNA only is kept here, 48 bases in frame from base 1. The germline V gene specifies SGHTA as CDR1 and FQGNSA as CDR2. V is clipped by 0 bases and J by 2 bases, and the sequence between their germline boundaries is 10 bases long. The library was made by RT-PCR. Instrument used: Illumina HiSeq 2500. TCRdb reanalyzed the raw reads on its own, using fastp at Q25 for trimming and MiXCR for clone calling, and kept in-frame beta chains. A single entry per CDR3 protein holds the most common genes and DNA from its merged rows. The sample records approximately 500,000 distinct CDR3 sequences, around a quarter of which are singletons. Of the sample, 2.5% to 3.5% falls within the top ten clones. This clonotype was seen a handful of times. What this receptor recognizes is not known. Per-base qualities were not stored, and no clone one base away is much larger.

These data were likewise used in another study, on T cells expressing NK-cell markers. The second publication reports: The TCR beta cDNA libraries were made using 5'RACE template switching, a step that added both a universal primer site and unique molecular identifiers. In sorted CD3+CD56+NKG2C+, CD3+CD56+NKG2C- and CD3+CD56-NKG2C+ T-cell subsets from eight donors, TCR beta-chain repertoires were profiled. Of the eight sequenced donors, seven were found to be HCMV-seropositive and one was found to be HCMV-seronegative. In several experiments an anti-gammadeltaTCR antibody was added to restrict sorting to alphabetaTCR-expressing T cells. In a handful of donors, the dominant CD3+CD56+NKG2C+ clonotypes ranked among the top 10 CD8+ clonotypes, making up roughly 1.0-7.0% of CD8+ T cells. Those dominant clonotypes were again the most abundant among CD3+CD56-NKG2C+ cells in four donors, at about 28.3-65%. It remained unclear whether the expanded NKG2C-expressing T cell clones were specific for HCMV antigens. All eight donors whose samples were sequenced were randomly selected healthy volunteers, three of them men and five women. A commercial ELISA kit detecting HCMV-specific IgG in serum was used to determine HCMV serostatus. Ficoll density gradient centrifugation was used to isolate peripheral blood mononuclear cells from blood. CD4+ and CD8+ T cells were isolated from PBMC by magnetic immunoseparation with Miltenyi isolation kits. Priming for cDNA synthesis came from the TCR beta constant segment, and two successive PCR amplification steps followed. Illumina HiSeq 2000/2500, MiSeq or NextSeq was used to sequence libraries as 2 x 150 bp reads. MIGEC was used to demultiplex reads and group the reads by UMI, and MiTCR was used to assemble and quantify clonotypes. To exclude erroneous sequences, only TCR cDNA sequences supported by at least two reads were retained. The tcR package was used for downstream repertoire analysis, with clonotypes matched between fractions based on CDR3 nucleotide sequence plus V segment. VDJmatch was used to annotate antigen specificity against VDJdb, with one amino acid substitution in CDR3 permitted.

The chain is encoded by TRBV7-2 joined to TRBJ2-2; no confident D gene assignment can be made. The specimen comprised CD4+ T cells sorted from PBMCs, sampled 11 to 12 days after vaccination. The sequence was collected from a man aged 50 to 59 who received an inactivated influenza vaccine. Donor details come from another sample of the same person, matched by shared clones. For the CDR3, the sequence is CASSLAWNPNTGELFF. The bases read TGTGCCAGCAGCTTAGCGTGGAACCCTAACACCGGGGAGCTGTTTTTT.